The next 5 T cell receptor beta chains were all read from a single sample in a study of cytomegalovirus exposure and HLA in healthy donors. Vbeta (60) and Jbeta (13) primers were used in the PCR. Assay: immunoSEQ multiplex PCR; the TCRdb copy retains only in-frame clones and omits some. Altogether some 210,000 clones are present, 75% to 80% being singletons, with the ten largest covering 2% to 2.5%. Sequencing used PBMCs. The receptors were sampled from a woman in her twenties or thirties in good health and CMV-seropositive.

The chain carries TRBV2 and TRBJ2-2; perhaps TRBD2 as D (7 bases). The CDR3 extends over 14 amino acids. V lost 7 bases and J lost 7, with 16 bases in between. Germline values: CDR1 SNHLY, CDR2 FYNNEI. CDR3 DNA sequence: TGTGCCAGCAATGGTGGGGGGGCGCACGGGGAGCTGTTTTTT. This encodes CASNGGGAHGELFF. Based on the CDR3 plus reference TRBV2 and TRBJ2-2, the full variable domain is EPEVTQTPSHQVTQMGQEVILRCVPISNHLYFYWYRQILGQKVEFLVSFYNNEISEKSEIFDDQFSVERPDGSNFTLKIRSTKLEDSAMYFCASNGGGAHGELFFGEGSRLTVL.

CDR3 protein: CAWSVGGASETQYF. In DNA, the CDR3 is TGTGCCTGGAGTGTAGGGGGGGCATCAGAGACCCAGTACTTC. This chain connects TRBV30 to TRBJ2-5, with a possible D match to TRBD2 (7 bases). Deletions cut 0 bases from V and 4 bases from J, with 12 bases between. The CDR3 runs to 14 residues. The germline CDR1 and CDR2 sequences are GTSNPN and SVGIG (reference sequence).

The CDR3 DNA reads TGTGCCAGCAGCCCTCTGGGGACTACTAGGGGTGGCTACACCTTC. The encoded protein is CASSPLGTTRGGYTF. This chain links TRBV7-9 with TRBJ1-2; possibly TRBD1 for D (5 bases). Deletions cut 5 bases from V and 7 bases from J, with 20 bases between. In germline, CDR1 is SEHNR, CDR2 FQNEAQ (reference sequence). The CDR3 covers 15 residues.

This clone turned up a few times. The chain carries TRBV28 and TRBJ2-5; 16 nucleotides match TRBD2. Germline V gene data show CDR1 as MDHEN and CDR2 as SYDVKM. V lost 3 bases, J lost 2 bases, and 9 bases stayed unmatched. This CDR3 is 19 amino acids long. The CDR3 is CASSFQGLAGGPRQETQYF. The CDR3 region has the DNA TGTGCCAGCAGTTTTCAGGGACTAGCGGGAGGGCCCCGACAAGAGACCCAGTACTTC.

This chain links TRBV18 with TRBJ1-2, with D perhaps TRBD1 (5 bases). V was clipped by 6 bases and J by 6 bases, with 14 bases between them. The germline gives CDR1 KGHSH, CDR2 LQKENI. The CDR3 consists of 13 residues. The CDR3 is CASSPNGGDGYTF. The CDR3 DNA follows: TGTGCCAGCTCCCCCAACGGGGGGGATGGCTACACCTTC.